This TCR beta chain was observed in a study of T-cell reconstitution after alpha-beta-depleted transplantation in children. V was cut by 3 bases and J by 2 bases, with 8 bases left in between. The CDR3 runs 13 residues. Germline V CDR1 and CDR2: SQVTM, ANQGSEA. Molecular barcoding with unique molecular identifiers was used for the TCRbeta library. TCRdb recomputed calls from the PCR reads with MiXCR, one row per CDR3 protein. The sample holds some 240,000 distinct CDR3 sequences; about 9.6% are singletons and the top ten take about 4.8%. Many counts were recorded for this clonotype. The source of this sequence is a human donor who donated a stem cell graft to a child with SCID. The gene calls are TRBV29-1 and TRBJ2-1; weak D call: TRBD2 (6 bases). Material: PBMCs from the stem cell graft donor, obtained from the stem cell graft. The CDR3 nucleotides read TGCAGCGTTGACTGGGGGGCCTACAATGAGCAGTTCTTC. It codes for CSVDWGAYNEQFF.